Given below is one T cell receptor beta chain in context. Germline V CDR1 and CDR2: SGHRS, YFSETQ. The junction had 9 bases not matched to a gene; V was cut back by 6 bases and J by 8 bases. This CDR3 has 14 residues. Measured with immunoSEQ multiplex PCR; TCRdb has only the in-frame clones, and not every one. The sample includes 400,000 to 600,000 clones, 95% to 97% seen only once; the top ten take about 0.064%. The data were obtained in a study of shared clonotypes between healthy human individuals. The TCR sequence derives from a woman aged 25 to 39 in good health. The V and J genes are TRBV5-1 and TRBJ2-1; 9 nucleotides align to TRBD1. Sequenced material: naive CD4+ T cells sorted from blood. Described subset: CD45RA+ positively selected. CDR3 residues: CASMTGTGIHEQFF. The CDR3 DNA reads TGCGCCAGCATGACCGGGACAGGGATTCATGAGCAGTTCTTC.